Included here is one T cell receptor beta chain sequence, with context. Seattle cases were enrolled at active infection and followed longitudinally. Measured with immunoSEQ multiplex PCR; TCRdb has only the in-frame clones, and not every one. The table lists about 170,000 clones, just under 85% of them singletons. The sample comes from a study of blood T cell repertoires in COVID-19. V was pared by 4 bases and J by 3 bases, with 1 base of the junction left unmatched. The length of the CDR3 is 14 residues. Germline CDR1 is SGDLS and CDR2 is YYNGEE. Sequencing input: peripheral blood. This chain links TRBV9 with TRBJ2-1, with 10 bases that match TRBD2. The receptor comes from a woman older than 75 with COVID-19, enrolled during active disease. The CDR3 nucleotides are TGTGCCAGCAGCATAGCGGGAGGCTACAATGAGCAGTTCTTC. This sequence encodes CASSIAGGYNEQFF. Complete variable domain (other parts from reference TRBV9 and TRBJ2-1): DSGVTQTPKHLITATGQRVTLRCSPRSGDLSVYWYQQSLDQGLQFLIQYYNGEERAKGNILERFSAQQFPDLHSELNLSSLELGDSALYFCASSIAGGYNEQFFGPGTRLTVL.